This is a list of T cell receptor beta chains from one sample in a study of cytomegalovirus exposure and HLA in healthy donors. Sequencing was performed with immunoSEQ multiplex PCR; in TCRdb, only in-frame clones are kept and a portion is missing. The data show roughly 100,000 clones, around 96% seen once. What was sequenced was PBMCs. The receptors shown here come from a woman between 18 and 29 years old in good health and CMV-seronegative. Both conserved end residues are part of each CDR3. A D gene is named only where the DNA matches it firmly. The listing skips clone size in some rows; elsewhere it reads once, few, many or a size class.

j_gene	abundance	v_gene	d_gene	CDR3aa	CDR3nt
TRBJ2-1	-	TRBV6-5	TRBD2	CASSYSKRERVYEQFF	TGTGCCAGCAGTTACTCGAAGCGGGAGAGGGTGTATGAGCAGTTCTTC
TRBJ2-5	-	TRBV2	TRBD2	CASSEALSGSGETQYF	TGTGCCAGCAGTGAAGCGCTTAGCGGGAGTGGTGAGACCCAGTACTTC
TRBJ1-1	-	TRBV9	TRBD1	CASSPRQGANTEAFF	TGTGCCAGCAGCCCCCGACAGGGGGCGAACACTGAAGCTTTCTTT
TRBJ2-3	-	TRBV7-8	-	CASSLGPGLGTDTQYF	TGTGCCAGCAGCTTGGGACCGGGACTCGGCACAGATACGCAGTATTTT
TRBJ2-1	-	TRBV6-4	TRBD2	CASSDSGGSMAEQFF	TGTGCCAGCAGCGATAGCGGGGGAAGTATGGCTGAGCAGTTCTTC
TRBJ2-6	-	TRBV6-5	TRBD1	CASSYSWRTGFFVLTF	TGTGCCAGCAGTTACTCGTGGCGGACAGGGTTTTTCGTCCTGACTTTC
TRBJ2-3	-	TRBV10-3	-	CAISESWETDTQYF	TGTGCCATCAGTGAGTCATGGGAGACAGATACGCAGTATTTT
TRBJ2-7	-	TRBV2	TRBD2	CASSEALAGVYSYEQYF	TGTGCCAGCAGTGAAGCTCTAGCGGGGGTGTACTCCTACGAGCAGTACTTC
TRBJ1-4	-	TRBV4-1	TRBD1	CASSWSGQVDEKLFF	TGCGCCAGCAGCTGGTCAGGACAGGTCGATGAAAAACTGTTTTTT
TRBJ1-4	-	TRBV18	-	CASSPQGWEKLFF	TGTGCCAGCTCACCACAGGGGTGGGAAAAACTGTTTTTT
TRBJ2-7	-	TRBV2	TRBD2	CASSDSGRGYYEQYF	TGTGCCAGCAGCGATAGCGGGAGAGGTTACTACGAGCAGTACTTC
TRBJ2-7	-	TRBV5-1	TRBD1	CASSQGTGGIYEQYF	TGCGCCAGCAGCCAAGGGACAGGGGGCATCTACGAGCAGTACTTC
TRBJ2-7	-	TRBV19	TRBD2	CASSSRLAGSYEQYF	TGTGCCAGTAGTAGCCGGCTAGCGGGGTCCTACGAGCAGTACTTC
TRBJ1-6	-	TRBV4-3	TRBD1	CASSRGIGTGGNSPLHF	TGCGCCAGCAGCCGAGGGATTGGGACAGGGGGGAATTCACCCCTCCACTTT
TRBJ2-7	-	TRBV11-3	TRBD1	CASSRPGGTGSYEQYF	TGTGCCAGCAGTAGACCCGGGGGGACAGGGTCCTACGAGCAGTACTTC
TRBJ1-2	-	TRBV19	-	CASSIDPQRGYTF	TGTGCCAGTAGTATAGATCCGCAGCGGGGCTACACCTTC
TRBJ2-3	-	TRBV10-3	TRBD1	CAISQGQGAGDTQYF	TGTGCCATCAGCCAGGGACAGGGGGCCGGGGATACGCAGTATTTT
TRBJ1-2	-	TRBV19	TRBD1	CASTRQGTIYGYTF	TGTGCCAGTACCCGACAGGGGACTATCTATGGCTACACCTTC
TRBJ1-3	-	TRBV7-9	-	CASSYVWDTNSGNTIYF	TGTGCCAGCAGCTACGTCTGGGACACTAACTCTGGAAACACCATATATTTT
TRBJ1-5	-	TRBV12-5	-	CASGSSNQPQHF	TGTGCTAGTGGGAGTAGCAATCAGCCCCAGCATTTT
TRBJ1-2	-	TRBV10-3	TRBD1	CAISENRGPTGGYTF	TGTGCCATCAGTGAGAACAGGGGGCCGACTGGTGGCTACACCTTC
TRBJ1-2	-	TRBV10-1	TRBD1	CASSEYGTGLHFVGGGYGYTF	TGCGCCAGCAGTGAATATGGGACAGGGCTTCATTTCGTAGGGGGTGGCTATGGCTACACCTTC
TRBJ2-7	-	TRBV10-3	-	CAILRARESNEQYF	TGTGCCATCCTCCGGGCCAGGGAATCCAACGAGCAGTACTTC
TRBJ1-2	once	TRBV6-4	-	CASTEESYGYTF	TGTGCCAGCACTGAAGAGAGCTATGGCTACACCTTC
TRBJ2-3	-	TRBV6-5	-	CASSPSTDTQYF	TGTGCCAGCAGTCCTAGCACAGATACGCAGTATTTT
TRBJ2-1	-	TRBV15	-	CATSTESYNEQFF	TGTGCCACCAGCACTGAGAGCTACAATGAGCAGTTCTTC
TRBJ1-2	-	TRBV27	TRBD1	CASSPRKRQGPYGYTF	TGTGCCAGCAGCCCTCGGAAGAGACAGGGACCCTATGGCTACACCTTC